The 4 T cell receptor beta chains below were found in one sample sequenced in a study of Ad26.COV2.S vaccination and SARS-CoV-2 variants. Only in-frame clones appear in the TCRdb table, and some are missing; sequencing was by immunoSEQ multiplex PCR. In the table there are about 370,000 clones, 75% to 90% of which are singletons. Treatment described: 15 to 20 received Ad26.COV2.S at low or high dose, single or two shots; roughly 5 received placebo; per-sample allocation not given. All samples were drawn on day 63, counting from the first vaccine or placebo injection. The sequences come from peripheral blood, collected in a trial of Ad26.COV2.S vaccine versus placebo. The receptors were sampled from a person aged 18-60 years who received the Ad26.COV2.S COVID-19 vaccine or a placebo.

The gene calls are TRBV5-1 and TRBJ1-1; TRBD1 matches at 8 bases. J gave up 2 bases and V 0 bases, and 12 bases lay outside the gene matches. The CDR3 loop spans 18 amino acids. The germline gives CDR1 SGHRS, CDR2 YFSETQ. The CDR3, as DNA: TGCGCCAGCAGCTTGGTCAGCGGGACAGGTGCCATCAACACTGAAGCTTTCTTT. It yields the protein CASSLVSGTGAINTEAFF.

This clone came up once. This sequence joins TRBV28 and TRBJ2-7; no clear D. CDR1 is MDHEN and CDR2 is SYDVKM in the germline V gene. Trimming shortened V by 7 bases and J by 4 bases, and 17 bases separated the two germline ends. The CDR3 runs 14 residues. CDR3 sequence (DNA): TGTGCCAGCATACCGGGCCCCCCGTCTTACGAGCAGTACTTC. Its protein is CASIPGPPSYEQYF.

This chain uses TRBV29-1 with TRBJ2-5; 15 bases are a match to TRBD2. Unmatched junction bases numbered 1, after V lost 7 bases and J lost 4 bases. This CDR3 is built from 13 residues. Germline-derived CDR1 and CDR2 are SQVTM and ANQGSEA. The CDR3 is CSAGLAGGETQYF. The CDR3 DNA is TGCAGCGCGGGACTAGCGGGAGGAGAGACCCAGTACTTC.

The V gene is TRBV15, the J gene TRBJ2-1; D remains ambiguous. There are 16 residues in the CDR3. Germline V CDR1 and CDR2: LNHNV, YYDKDF (reference sequence). The ends were cut back, 0 bases at V and 3 bases at J, with 12 bases in the middle. The CDR3 loop is CATSRDGIRYYNEQFF. The CDR3 bases are TGTGCCACCAGCAGAGATGGGATCAGGTACTACAATGAGCAGTTCTTC.